The 20 T cell receptor beta chains below come from one sample, sequenced in a study of cytomegalovirus exposure and HLA in healthy donors. Measured with immunoSEQ multiplex PCR; TCRdb has only the in-frame clones, and not every one. The sample contains about 120,000 clones, approximately 95% of which appear only once. The source material was PBMCs. These receptors all come from a man aged 18 to 29 in good health and CMV-seronegative.

V is TRBV5-1 and J is TRBJ2-2, with D possibly being TRBD1 (6 bases). Germline assignment: CDR1 SGHRS and CDR2 YFSETQ. V lost 4 bases and J lost 0, with 13 bases in between. This CDR3 spans 16 amino acids. CDR3 sequence: CASSARDRSNTGELFF. Written as DNA, the CDR3 is TGCGCCAGCAGCGCGCGTGACAGGTCGAACACCGGGGAGCTGTTTTTT.

J is TRBJ1-5 and V is TRBV18; TRBD1 matches at 8 bases. This CDR3 has 16 amino acids. Trimming at V came to 3 bases and at J to 2 bases, leaving 6 bases not matched to a gene. From germline, CDR1 is KGHSH and CDR2 LQKENI. The DNA of the CDR3 is TGTGCCAGCTCACCCTCGACAGGGGTAGGCAATCAGCCCCAGCATTTT. Amino acids: CASSPSTGVGNQPQHF.

This chain links TRBV4-2 with TRBJ2-1, with 12 bases aligning to TRBD2. The CDR3 totals 16 residues. Germline trimming cut 6 bases from V and 2 bases from J; bases unmatched to any gene: 5. Germline CDR1 reads LGHNA; CDR2 reads YNFKEQ. CDR3 bases: TGTGCCAGCAGTCCTAGCGGGAGGGCCACCTACAATGAGCAGTTCTTC. This encodes CASSPSGRATYNEQFF.

The CDR3 protein is CASIGQGDAEAFF. Here the CDR3 DNA reads TGTGCCAGCATCGGCCAGGGGGACGCTGAAGCTTTCTTT. V is TRBV28 and J is TRBJ1-1, with 7 bases aligning to TRBD1. CDR1 and CDR2 from the germline V gene are MDHEN and SYDVKM. The CDR3 length is 13 residues. With V trimmed by 7 bases and J by 6 bases, 8 bases remained unmatched.

This sequence joins TRBV5-8 and TRBJ2-7; TRBD1 agrees at 9 bases. V lost 4 bases, J lost 2 bases, and 4 bases stayed unmatched. Germline assignment: CDR1 SGHTS and CDR2 YDEGEE. This CDR3 comprises 14 residues. The CDR3 DNA is TGTGCCAGCAGCGGGACAGGGCATCCCTACGAGCAGTACTTC. Translation: CASSGTGHPYEQYF.

This clone was detected once. J is TRBJ2-3 and V is TRBV7-6; the match to TRBD1 covers 8 bases. After removal of 2 bases from V and 1 base from J, the junction contained 8 bases not matched to a gene. Germline lookup yields CDR1 SGHVS and CDR2 FNYEAQ. This CDR3 spans 17 amino acids. The CDR3 nucleotides read TGTGCCAGCAGCTTATTCCCCGGGACAGGAGGCACAGATACGCAGTATTTT. This translates into CASSLFPGTGGTDTQYF.

This chain connects TRBV28 to TRBJ2-7; 9 bases are shared with TRBD2. CDR3 size: 15 residues. J lost 4 bases, V lost 3 bases, and 7 bases had no gene match. Germline assignment: CDR1 MDHEN and CDR2 SYDVKM. The CDR3 DNA is TGTGCCAGCAGTTTGGTTAGCGGGAGCTTGTACGAGCAGTACTTC. Its protein is CASSLVSGSLYEQYF.

This clone was counted once. The CDR3 bases are TGTGCCAGCAGTGGCCCGGGGGGGGAGGGCCGTGGGACCCAGTACTTC. As protein: CASSGPGGEGRGTQYF. V is TRBV6-1 and J is TRBJ2-5, with 8 bases identical to TRBD2. Germline V lookup: CDR1 MNHNS, CDR2 SASEGT. This CDR3 has 16 amino acids. The V segment lost 4 bases and the J segment 7 bases; nucleotides outside the gene matches: 14.

In its sample, this clone was seen once. The V call is TRBV29-1, the J call TRBJ2-3; tentatively, D is TRBD2 (6 bases). The V and J ends lost 4 bases and 7 bases respectively, with 12 bases between them. This CDR3 has 12 amino acids. Germline lookup yields CDR1 SQVTM and CDR2 ANQGSEA. The CDR3 sequence is CSVAREVNTQYF. CDR3 DNA sequence: TGCAGCGTTGCCAGGGAGGTAAATACGCAGTATTTT.

The chain uses TRBV2 and TRBJ1-4; no clear D. Germline CDR1 is SNHLY and CDR2 is FYNNEI. The CDR3 is made up of 16 amino acids. V was pared by 6 bases and J by 0 bases, with 14 bases between. As DNA, the CDR3 is TGTGCCAGCAGCTTGATGACTGATACAACTAATGAAAAACTGTTTTTT. Its translation is CASSLMTDTTNEKLFF.

The rearrangement uses TRBV6-5 and TRBJ1-5; no clear D. Germline loops: CDR1 MNHEY, CDR2 SVGAGI. Trimming removed 6 bases from V and 0 bases from J, with 12 bases in between. CDR3 length: 15 residues. The CDR3 protein is CASSPHRFSNQPQHF. The CDR3 DNA is TGTGCCAGCAGCCCTCACAGATTTAGCAATCAGCCCCAGCATTTT.

This sequence joins TRBV28 and TRBJ2-6; D gene ambiguous. With 3 bases removed from V and 4 bases from J, the gap between germline ends came to 4 bases. CDR1 and CDR2 from the germline V gene are MDHEN and SYDVKM. The CDR3 loop spans 13 amino acids. DNA for the CDR3: TGTGCCAGCAGTTTTTCAGGGGCCAACGTCCTGACTTTC. This translates into CASSFSGANVLTF.

The DNA of the CDR3 is TGTGCCAGCAGTTTTAAGGCGGGTCGGTTGGGAAGCAATCAGCCCCAGCATTTT. This codes for CASSFKAGRLGSNQPQHF. This chain connects TRBV28 to TRBJ1-5; D ambiguous. The CDR3 extends over 18 amino acids. The V end was cut by 3 bases, the J end by 1 base, with 19 bases between. Germline CDR1 and CDR2: MDHEN and SYDVKM.

This clone was detected many times. The rearrangement joins TRBV16 to TRBJ2-7; 9 nucleotides align to TRBD1. Trimming at V came to 1 base and at J to 1 base, leaving 2 bases not matched to a gene. The germline gives CDR1 KGHSY, CDR2 FQNENV. CDR3 length equals 15 residues. The CDR3: CASSQYDRGSYEQYF. The CDR3 DNA reads TGTGCCAGCAGCCAATACGACAGGGGGTCCTACGAGCAGTACTTC.

Details on this clone: The junction differs from germline at one of its ends, possibly a read error. V is TRBV13 and J is TRBJ2-7; 9 nucleotides match TRBD2. This CDR3 is built from 14 residues. The germline gives CDR1 PRHDT, CDR2 FYEKMQ (reference sequence). The CDR3 loop reads CASSLAGVIYEQYF. The CDR3 DNA sequence: TGTGCCAGCAGTTTAGCGGGAGTTATCTACGAGCAGTACTTC.

The rearrangement uses TRBV10-3 and TRBJ2-1; D is possibly TRBD2 (5 bases). Deletions cut 3 bases from V and 7 bases from J, with 19 bases between. Germline CDR1 is ENHRY and CDR2 is SYGVKD. This CDR3 has 16 residues. CDR3 nucleotide sequence: TGTGCCATCAGTGATCCCCCGAGGGCTGGGTGGAATGAGCAGTTCTTC. This sequence encodes CAISDPPRAGWNEQFF.

This clone is a singleton in its sample. This chain uses TRBV4-3 with TRBJ1-1, with D possibly being TRBD1 (6 bases). The CDR3 spans 16 residues. The germline gives CDR1 LGHNA, CDR2 YSLEER. The V end lost 2 bases, the J end lost 1 base, and 14 bases lay between the germline ends. CDR3 sequence reads: CASSQFRGHRNTEAFF. In nucleotides, the CDR3 is TGCGCCAGCAGCCAATTTCGGGGACACCGGAACACTGAAGCTTTCTTT.

Only one count was recorded for this clone. This rearrangement joins TRBV19 to TRBJ2-1; tentatively, D is TRBD2 (7 bases). The CDR3 spans 13 residues. Germline V lookup: CDR1 LNHDA, CDR2 SQIVND (reference sequence). V was clipped by 6 bases and J by 2 bases, with 8 bases between them. The CDR3 loop is CASSGGPYNEQFF. Here the CDR3 DNA reads TGTGCCAGTAGCGGGGGGCCCTACAATGAGCAGTTCTTC.

The J gene is TRBJ1-5, the V gene TRBV19; D gene uncertain. Trimming removed 4 bases at V and 5 bases at J, with 12 bases between. Looked up from germline, CDR1 is LNHDA and CDR2 is SQIVND (reference sequence). The CDR3 has 14 residues. The CDR3 region has the DNA TGTGCCAGTAGTAACTCAGGAGGAGATCAGCCCCAGCATTTT. Residues: CASSNSGGDQPQHF.

CDR3 sequence reads: CASSLATVVNYGYTF. CDR3 DNA sequence: TGTGCCAGCAGCTTAGCGACAGTTGTAAACTATGGCTACACCTTC. The gene calls are TRBV7-9 and TRBJ1-2; the D gene is possibly TRBD1 (5 bases). The CDR3 has 15 amino acids. Germline CDR1 and CDR2: SEHNR and FQNEAQ (reference sequence). Trimming took 0 bases from V and 2 from J, leaving 10 bases between them.